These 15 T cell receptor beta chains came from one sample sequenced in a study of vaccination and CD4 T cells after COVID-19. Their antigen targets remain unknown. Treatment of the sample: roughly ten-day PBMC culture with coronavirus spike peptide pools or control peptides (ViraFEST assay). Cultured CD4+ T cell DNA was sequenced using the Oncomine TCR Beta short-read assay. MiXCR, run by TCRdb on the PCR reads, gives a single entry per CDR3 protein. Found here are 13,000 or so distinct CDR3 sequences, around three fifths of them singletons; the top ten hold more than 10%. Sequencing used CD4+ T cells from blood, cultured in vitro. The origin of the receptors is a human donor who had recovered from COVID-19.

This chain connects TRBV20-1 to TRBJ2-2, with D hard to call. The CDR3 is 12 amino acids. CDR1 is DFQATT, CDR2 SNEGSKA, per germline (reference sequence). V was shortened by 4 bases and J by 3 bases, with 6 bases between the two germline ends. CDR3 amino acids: CSAIRDTGELFF. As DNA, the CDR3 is TGCAGTGCTATACGGGACACCGGGGAGCTGTTTTTT.

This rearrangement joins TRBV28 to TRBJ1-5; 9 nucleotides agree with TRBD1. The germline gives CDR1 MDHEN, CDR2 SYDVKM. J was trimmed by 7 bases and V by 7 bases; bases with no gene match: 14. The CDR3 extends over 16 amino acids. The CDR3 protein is CASTTPARQGVQPQHF. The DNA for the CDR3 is TGTGCCAGCACCACACCCGCAAGACAGGGGGTGCAGCCCCAGCATTTT.

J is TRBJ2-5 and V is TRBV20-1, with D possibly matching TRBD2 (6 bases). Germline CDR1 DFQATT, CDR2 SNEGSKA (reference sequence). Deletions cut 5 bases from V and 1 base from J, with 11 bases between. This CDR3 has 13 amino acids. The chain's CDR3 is CSALPSVQETQYF. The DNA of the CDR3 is TGCAGTGCTCTGCCTAGCGTCCAAGAGACCCAGTACTTC.

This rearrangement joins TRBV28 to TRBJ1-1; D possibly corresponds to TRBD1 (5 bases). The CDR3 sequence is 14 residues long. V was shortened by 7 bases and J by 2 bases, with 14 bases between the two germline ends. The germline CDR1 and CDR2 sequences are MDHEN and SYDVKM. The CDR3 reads CASISPGGNTEAFF. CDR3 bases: TGTGCCAGCATCTCTCCCGGGGGTAACACTGAAGCTTTCTTT. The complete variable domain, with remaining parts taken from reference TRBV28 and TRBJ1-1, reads DVKVTQSSRYLVKRTGEKVFLECVQDMDHENMFWYRQDPGLGLRLIYFSYDVKMKEKGDIPEGYSVSREKKERFSLILESASTNQTSMYLCASISPGGNTEAFFGQGTRLTVV.

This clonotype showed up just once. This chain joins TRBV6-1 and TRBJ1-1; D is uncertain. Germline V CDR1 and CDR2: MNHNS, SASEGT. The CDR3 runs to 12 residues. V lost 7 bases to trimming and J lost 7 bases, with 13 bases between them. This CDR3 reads CASTARDIEAFF. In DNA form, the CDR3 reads TGTGCCAGCACCGCCCGGGATATTGAAGCTTTCTTT.

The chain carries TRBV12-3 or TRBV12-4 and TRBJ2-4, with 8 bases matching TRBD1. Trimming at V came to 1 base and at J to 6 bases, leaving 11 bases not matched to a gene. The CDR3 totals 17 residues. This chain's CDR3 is CASSLGGQVAALNIQYF. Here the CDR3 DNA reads TGTGCCAGCAGTTTAGGGGGACAGGTCGCGGCCTTAAACATTCAGTACTTC.

CDR3 loop: CASSLDWTGTYEQYF. In DNA, the CDR3 is TGTGCCAGCAGCCTCGATTGGACAGGGACCTACGAGCAGTACTTC. This sequence joins TRBV5-6 and TRBJ2-7; 8 positions match TRBD1. J was trimmed by 2 bases and V by 4 bases; bases with no gene match: 8. The CDR3 runs to 15 residues. Looked up from germline, CDR1 is SGHDT and CDR2 is YYEEEE.

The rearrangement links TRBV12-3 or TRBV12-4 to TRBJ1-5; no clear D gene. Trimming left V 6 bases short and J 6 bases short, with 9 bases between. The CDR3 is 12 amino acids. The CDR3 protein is CASSRGGQPQHF. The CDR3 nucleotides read TGTGCCAGCAGCCGCGGTGGTCAGCCCCAGCATTTT.

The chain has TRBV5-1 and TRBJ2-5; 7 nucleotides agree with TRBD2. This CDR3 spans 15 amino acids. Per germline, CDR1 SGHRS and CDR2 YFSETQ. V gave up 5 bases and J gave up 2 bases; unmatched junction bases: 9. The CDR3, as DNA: TGCGCCAGCAGTACCGGGACTACGTTACAAGAGACCCAGTACTTC. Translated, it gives CASSTGTTLQETQYF.

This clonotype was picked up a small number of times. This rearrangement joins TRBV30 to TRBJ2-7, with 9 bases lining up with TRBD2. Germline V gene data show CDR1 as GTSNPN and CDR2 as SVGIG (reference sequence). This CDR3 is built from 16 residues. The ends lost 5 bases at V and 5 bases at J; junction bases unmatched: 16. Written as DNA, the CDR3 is TGTGCCTGGGGGGGATCGATAGCGGGAGTCCCGAACGAGCAGTACTTC. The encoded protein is CAWGGSIAGVPNEQYF.

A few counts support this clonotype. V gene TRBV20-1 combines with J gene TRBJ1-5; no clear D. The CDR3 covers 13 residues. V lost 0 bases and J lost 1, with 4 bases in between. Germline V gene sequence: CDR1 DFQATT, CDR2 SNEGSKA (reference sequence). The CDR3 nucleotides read TGCAGTGCTAGAGAAGACAGCAATCAGCCCCAGCATTTT. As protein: CSAREDSNQPQHF.

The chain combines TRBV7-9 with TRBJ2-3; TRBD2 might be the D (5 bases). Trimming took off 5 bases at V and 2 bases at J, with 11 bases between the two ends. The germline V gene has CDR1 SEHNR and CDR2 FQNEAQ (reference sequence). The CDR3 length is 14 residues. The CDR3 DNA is TGTGCCAGCAGCCAGGACTCTGCCACAGATACGCAGTATTTT. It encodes CASSQDSATDTQYF. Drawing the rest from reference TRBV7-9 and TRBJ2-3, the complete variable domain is DTGVSQNPRHKITKRGQNVTFRCDPISEHNRLYWYRQTLGQGPEFLTYFQNEAQLEKSRLLSDRFSAERPKGSFSTLEIQRTEQGDSAMYLCASSQDSATDTQYFGPGTRLTVL.

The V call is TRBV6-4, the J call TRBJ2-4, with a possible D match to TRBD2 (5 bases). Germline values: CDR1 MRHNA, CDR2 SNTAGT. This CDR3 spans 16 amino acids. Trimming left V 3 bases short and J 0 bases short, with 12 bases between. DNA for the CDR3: TGTGCCAGCAGTGAACCGAGCGAGGGAGCCAAAAACATTCAGTACTTC. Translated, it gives CASSEPSEGAKNIQYF.

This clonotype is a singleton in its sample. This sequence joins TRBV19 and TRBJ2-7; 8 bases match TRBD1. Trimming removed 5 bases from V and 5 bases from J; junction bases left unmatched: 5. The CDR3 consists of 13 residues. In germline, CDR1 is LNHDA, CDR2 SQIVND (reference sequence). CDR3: CASSQGATNEQYF. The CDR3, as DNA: TGTGCCAGTAGTCAGGGGGCGACGAACGAGCAGTACTTC.

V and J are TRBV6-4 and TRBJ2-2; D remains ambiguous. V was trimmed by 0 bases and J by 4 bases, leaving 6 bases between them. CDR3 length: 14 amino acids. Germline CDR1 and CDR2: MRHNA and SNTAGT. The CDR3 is CASSDSSSTGELFF. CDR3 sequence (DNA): TGTGCCAGCAGTGACTCGAGTAGCACCGGGGAGCTGTTTTTT.